This TCR beta chain was identified during a study of cytomegalovirus exposure and HLA in healthy donors. Study findings and constraints: Most TCR sequences showed up rarely, but some public TCRs showed up in many donors.

J lost 0 bases, V lost 5 bases, and 6 bases had no gene match. The CDR3 is 15 residues long. Germline V gene data show CDR1 as MNHEY and CDR2 as SMNVEV (reference sequence). This clone occurred a few times. The target antigen is unknown. Primers for the PCR totalled 60 Vbeta and 13 Jbeta. Assay: immunoSEQ multiplex PCR; the TCRdb copy retains only in-frame clones and omits some. The sample lists about 210,000 clones, around 78% seen once, with around 0.45% in the top ten. The gene calls are TRBV27 and TRBJ1-2, with TRBD1 matching 7 bases. This receptor was identified in a boy younger than 18 in good health and CMV-seronegative. Sequencing was done on a sample of PBMCs. DNA of the CDR3: TGTGCCAGCAGTCGAACCGGGACAGCTAACTATGGCTACACCTTC. This gives the protein CASSRTGTANYGYTF.